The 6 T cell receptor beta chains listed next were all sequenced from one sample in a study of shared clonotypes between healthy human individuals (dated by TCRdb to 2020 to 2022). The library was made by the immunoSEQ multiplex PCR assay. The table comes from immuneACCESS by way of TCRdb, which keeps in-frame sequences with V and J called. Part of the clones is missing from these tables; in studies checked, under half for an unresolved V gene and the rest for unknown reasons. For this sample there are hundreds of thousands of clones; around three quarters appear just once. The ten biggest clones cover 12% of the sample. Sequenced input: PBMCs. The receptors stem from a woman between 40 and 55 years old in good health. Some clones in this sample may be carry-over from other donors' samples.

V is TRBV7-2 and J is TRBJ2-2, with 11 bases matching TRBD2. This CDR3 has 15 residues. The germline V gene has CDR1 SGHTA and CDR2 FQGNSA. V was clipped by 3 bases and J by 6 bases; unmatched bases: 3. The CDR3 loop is CASSFTSGSSGELFF. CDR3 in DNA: TGTGCCAGCAGCTTTACTAGCGGGAGTTCCGGGGAGCTGTTTTTT.

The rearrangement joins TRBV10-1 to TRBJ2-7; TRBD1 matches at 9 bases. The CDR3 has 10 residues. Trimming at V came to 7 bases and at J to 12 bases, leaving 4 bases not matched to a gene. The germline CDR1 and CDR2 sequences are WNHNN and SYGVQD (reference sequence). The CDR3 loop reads CASKYRGPYF. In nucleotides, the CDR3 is TGCGCCAGCAAGTACAGGGGGCCGTACTTC.

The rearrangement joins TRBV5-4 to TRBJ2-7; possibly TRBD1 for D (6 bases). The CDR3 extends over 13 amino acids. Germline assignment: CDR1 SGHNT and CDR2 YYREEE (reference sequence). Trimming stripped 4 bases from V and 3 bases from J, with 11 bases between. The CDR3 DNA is TGTGCCAGCAGCCATCCGGACAGCTACGAGCAGTACTTC. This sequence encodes CASSHPDSYEQYF.

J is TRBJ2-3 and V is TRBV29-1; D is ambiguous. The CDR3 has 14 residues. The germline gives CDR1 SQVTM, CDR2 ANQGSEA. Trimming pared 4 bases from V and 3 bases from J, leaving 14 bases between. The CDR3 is CSVGWQVRTDTQYF. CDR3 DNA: TGCAGCGTTGGTTGGCAGGTACGGACAGATACGCAGTATTTT.

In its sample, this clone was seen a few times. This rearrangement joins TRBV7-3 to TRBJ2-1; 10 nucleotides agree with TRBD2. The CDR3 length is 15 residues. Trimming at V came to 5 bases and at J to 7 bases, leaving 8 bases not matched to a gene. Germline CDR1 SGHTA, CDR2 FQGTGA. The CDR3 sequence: CASSPGRGLANEQFF. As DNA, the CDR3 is TGTGCCAGCAGCCCTGGGAGGGGACTAGCGAATGAGCAGTTCTTC.

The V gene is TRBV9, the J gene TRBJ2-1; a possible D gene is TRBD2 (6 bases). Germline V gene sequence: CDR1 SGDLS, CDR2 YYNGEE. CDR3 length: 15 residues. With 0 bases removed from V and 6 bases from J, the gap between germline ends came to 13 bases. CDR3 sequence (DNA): TGTGCCAGCAGCGTAGCGGGAGTTTCGAGCAATGAGCAGTTCTTC. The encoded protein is CASSVAGVSSNEQFF.